The 23 T cell receptor beta chains below come from one sample, sequenced in a study of blood T cells in healthy people across ages (dated by TCRdb to the mid-2010s). The library was made by 5' RACE. Instrument used: Illumina HiSeq 2500. A second roughly 6 to 12 cycle PCR used a sample-barcoded 5' primer and a J-beta primer mix. The raw public reads went through TCRdb reprocessing: fastp at Q25, MiXCR clone calling, in-frame beta chains kept. Entries are consolidated by CDR3 protein sequence, retaining the most common genes and DNA. This sample comprises about 900,000 distinct CDR3 sequences, roughly 43% of them detected only once. Clones ranked in the top ten supply around 15% of the sample. Sequencing was performed on blood. Receptors originate from a man younger than 40 in good health.

This chain joins TRBV25-1 and TRBJ1-2; tentatively, D is TRBD1 (5 bases). V gave up 2 bases and J gave up 6 bases, with 10 bases separating them. Germline assignment: CDR1 MGHDK and CDR2 SYGVNS. CDR3 length: 13 amino acids. The CDR3 DNA reads TGTGCCAGCAGTGAAGCAGGGAGGAATGGCTACACCTTC. This sequence encodes CASSEAGRNGYTF.

The chain couples TRBV20-1 to TRBJ2-1, with TRBD2 identical over 8 bases. Germline assignment: CDR1 DFQATT and CDR2 SNEGSKA (reference sequence). This CDR3 spans 14 amino acids. The CDR3 nucleotides read TGCATTGCGGCCGGGAGGGGCTCCTACAATGAGCAGTTCTTC. Its protein is CIAAGRGSYNEQFF.

This clonotype has just a few counts. V gene TRBV6-5 combines with J gene TRBJ1-2; the match to TRBD1 covers 7 bases. The V gene end was trimmed by 0 bases and the J gene end by 4 bases; junction bases not matched to a gene: 8. The CDR3 runs to 16 residues. The germline V gene has CDR1 MNHEY and CDR2 SVGAGI. In DNA, the CDR3 is TGTGCCAGCAGTTACTCAAACACAGGGGTTCCCTATGGCTACACCTTC. Amino acid sequence: CASSYSNTGVPYGYTF.

This clonotype was counted between two and nine times. The gene calls are TRBV6-6 and TRBJ2-1; D perhaps matches TRBD1 (5 bases). There are 14 residues in the CDR3. V was clipped by 2 bases and J by 4 bases, with 9 bases between them. The germline CDR1 and CDR2 sequences are MNHNY and SVGAGI (reference sequence). CDR3 coding DNA: TGTGCCAGCAGTTACCCTCCAGGGTACAATGAGCAGTTCTTC. Its protein is CASSYPPGYNEQFF.

The J gene is TRBJ2-3, the V gene TRBV10-3; D unclear. Trimming stripped 0 bases from V and 1 base from J, with 8 bases between. CDR1 and CDR2 (germline): ENHRY, SYGVKD. The CDR3 covers 15 residues. The CDR3 region is CAISESALGTDTQYF. The CDR3, as DNA: TGTGCCATCAGTGAGTCTGCACTCGGCACAGATACGCAGTATTTT.

The chain is built from TRBV13 and TRBJ2-1; 7 bases are shared with TRBD2. This CDR3 spans 14 amino acids. Losses at the gene ends were 5 bases for V and 10 bases for J; bases not matched to a gene: 11. Germline loops: CDR1 PRHDT, CDR2 FYEKMQ (reference sequence). CDR3 nucleotide sequence: TGTGCCAGCAGCGGGAGGGACCGGCATTACGAGCAGTTCTTC. Protein product: CASSGRDRHYEQFF.

The chain carries TRBV5-6 and TRBJ2-1; weak D call: TRBD2 (5 bases). V lost 1 base to trimming and J lost 3 bases, with 17 bases between them. Germline assignment: CDR1 SGHDT and CDR2 YYEEEE. The CDR3 spans 17 residues. The CDR3 nucleotides are TGTGCCAGCAGCTTGCCCTCGGTTGCGGGCGACTACAATGAGCAGTTCTTC. Its protein product is CASSLPSVAGDYNEQFF.

V gene TRBV5-1 combines with J gene TRBJ2-7, with 8 positions matching TRBD1. Germline values: CDR1 SGHRS, CDR2 YFSETQ. Trimming took 1 base from V and 0 from J; bases not matched to a gene: 6. The CDR3 totals 16 residues. CDR3 sequence reads: CASSLQGAPSSYEQYF. The CDR3 nucleotides are TGCGCCAGCAGCTTGCAGGGGGCGCCGAGCTCCTACGAGCAGTACTTC.

This clonotype occurred many times. This rearrangement joins TRBV24-1 to TRBJ2-2; D may be TRBD2 (6 bases). Germline V gives CDR1 KGHDR, CDR2 SFDVKD. V was trimmed by 3 bases and J by 8 bases, leaving 15 bases between them. The CDR3 has 15 amino acids. CDR3 in DNA: TGTGCCACCAGTGATACCGGACTACTGGGGGGGGAGCTGTTTTTT. It translates to CATSDTGLLGGELFF.

The V call is TRBV6-6, the J call TRBJ1-4; D is ambiguous. The CDR3 loop spans 13 amino acids. Germline V gives CDR1 MNHNY, CDR2 SVGAGI (reference sequence). Trimming removed 4 bases from V and 2 bases from J, with 5 bases in between. The CDR3: CASSSYTNEKLFF. The CDR3 DNA sequence: TGTGCCAGCAGTTCGTACACTAATGAAAAACTGTTTTTT.

This chain connects TRBV24-1 to TRBJ2-3; TRBD1 matches 8 bases. The germline gives CDR1 KGHDR, CDR2 SFDVKD. The length of the CDR3 is 14 residues. V lost 7 bases to trimming and J lost 6 bases; unmatched junction nucleotides: 8. The CDR3 sequence: CATSLTGAGDTQYF. For the CDR3, the DNA is TGTGCCACCAGCCTGACAGGGGCCGGCGATACGCAGTATTTT.

The J gene is TRBJ1-5, the V gene TRBV12-3 or TRBV12-4; D gene unclear. V lost 0 bases, J lost 2 bases, and 11 bases lay in between. This CDR3 is 16 amino acids long. The DNA for the CDR3 is TGTGCCAGCAGTTTAGCGACTCTGGGCGGCAATCAGCCCCAGCATTTT. It is translated as CASSLATLGGNQPQHF.

In its sample, this clonotype was seen a few times. The rearrangement joins TRBV29-1 to TRBJ2-3; 7 bases are shared with TRBD1. CDR1 SQVTM and CDR2 ANQGSEA come from the germline V gene. The CDR3 has 16 amino acids. After removal of 7 bases from V and 3 bases from J, the junction contained 16 bases not matched to a gene. CDR3 bases: TGCAGCGGGGCCTTGAGACAGGGTTCTTCAACAGATACGCAGTATTTT. It codes for CSGALRQGSSTDTQYF.

This clonotype was counted a few times. The V gene is TRBV12-3 or TRBV12-4, the J gene TRBJ2-1; 7 bases align to TRBD2. V dropped 7 bases and J dropped 7; count of bases not matched to a gene: 13. The CDR3 extends over 15 amino acids. Here the CDR3 reads CASNPVAGPRNEQFF. The CDR3 nucleotides read TGTGCCAGCAACCCCGTAGCGGGTCCAAGGAATGAGCAGTTCTTC.

This clonotype was observed a few times. This chain joins TRBV7-2 and TRBJ2-1; 9 bases are shared with TRBD2. CDR1 is SGHTA, CDR2 FQGNSA, per germline. There are 16 residues in the CDR3. The junction had 10 bases not matched to a gene; V was cut back by 4 bases and J by 6 bases. In DNA form, the CDR3 reads TGTGCCAGCAGCTCAAGACTAGCGGCGAGGTCCAATGAGCAGTTCTTC. This gives the protein CASSSRLAARSNEQFF.

This clonotype was picked up a small number of times. The chain has TRBV2 and TRBJ2-1; 7 positions match TRBD2. V was clipped by 4 bases and J by 9 bases; unmatched bases: 9. The CDR3 totals 14 residues. The germline CDR1 and CDR2 sequences are SNHLY and FYNNEI. The CDR3 DNA reads as TGTGCCAGCAGTGCTCTCGGGGGGTCCACTGAGCAGTTCTTC. Translating it yields CASSALGGSTEQFF.

The chain's CDR3 is CASSYSNGNYEQYF. CDR3 sequence (DNA): TGTGCCAGCAGTTACTCGAACGGGAACTACGAGCAGTACTTC. The rearrangement joins TRBV6-5 to TRBJ2-7; a possible D gene is TRBD2 (5 bases). This CDR3 comprises 14 residues. Deletions cut 0 bases from V and 3 bases from J, with 9 bases between. Germline V gives CDR1 MNHEY, CDR2 SVGAGI.

The chain recombines TRBV20-1 with TRBJ1-6; 7 nucleotides line up with TRBD1. Trimming cost V 4 bases and J 7 bases; bases outside gene matches: 4. This CDR3 contains 13 residues. In germline, CDR1 is DFQATT, CDR2 SNEGSKA (reference sequence). CDR3 protein: CSATYRGNSPLHF. CDR3 nucleotide sequence: TGCAGTGCTACCTACAGGGGAAATTCACCCCTCCACTTT.

The V call is TRBV27, the J call TRBJ2-7, with 9 bases identical to TRBD1. Looked up from germline, CDR1 is MNHEY and CDR2 is SMNVEV (reference sequence). J lost 3 bases, V lost 5 bases, and 11 bases had no gene match. This CDR3 has 16 residues. CDR3 in DNA: TGTGCCAGCAGTCCCTCAGGGGACAGGGTTCGCTACGAGCAGTACTTC. Its protein product is CASSPSGDRVRYEQYF.

This clonotype was seen a handful of times. The chain has TRBV20-1 and TRBJ2-5, with D tentatively TRBD1 or TRBD2 (6 bases each). This CDR3 is built from 11 residues. CDR1 and CDR2 (germline): DFQATT, SNEGSKA (reference sequence). Trimming removed 5 bases at V and 5 bases at J, with 9 bases between. CDR3 in amino acids: CSAGGRETQYF. The CDR3, as DNA: TGCAGTGCTGGGGGGCGGGAGACCCAGTACTTC.

This clonotype was counted a few times. The DNA for the CDR3 is TGTGCCAGTAGTATAGGGCCCCTCAGGGGGACTCAGTCCTACAATGAGCAGTTCTTC. Its translation is CASSIGPLRGTQSYNEQFF. The rearrangement uses TRBV19 and TRBJ2-1; possible D gene TRBD1, 7 bases. The V end lost 1 base, the J end lost 1 base, and 20 bases lay between the germline ends. The V gene's germline CDR1 is LNHDA and CDR2 SQIVND (reference sequence). The CDR3 consists of 19 residues.

The rearrangement joins TRBV3-1 to TRBJ1-1; no firm D call. V lost 8 bases to trimming and J lost 0 bases, with 10 bases between them. CDR1 and CDR2 from the germline V gene are LGHDT and YNNKEL (reference sequence). The CDR3 is 13 amino acids. The CDR3 spells CASHDLMNTEAFF. Here the CDR3 DNA reads TGTGCCAGCCATGATTTAATGAACACTGAAGCTTTCTTT.

The chain combines TRBV18 with TRBJ2-2; D is unresolved. Germline V gene sequence: CDR1 KGHSH, CDR2 LQKENI. The CDR3 spans 15 residues. With 2 bases removed from V and 3 bases from J, the gap between germline ends came to 10 bases. CDR3 bases: TGTGCCAGCTCACCAACGGGTCCGGACACCGGGGAGCTGTTTTTT. Protein: CASSPTGPDTGELFF.